These 26 T cell receptor beta chains came from one sample sequenced in a study of blood T cell repertoires in COVID-19. The assay was immunoSEQ multiplex PCR, and TCRdb's table has in-frame clones only and misses some. The table includes about 180,000 clones, over 75% detected once. Sequencing was performed on PBMCs or T cells enriched from blood (not recorded which). The receptors derive from a woman in her 40s with acute COVID-19.

The V call is TRBV7-3, the J call TRBJ2-5, with D unclear. The CDR3 totals 14 residues. V was clipped by 4 bases and J by 3 bases, with 12 bases between them. CDR1 is SGHTA and CDR2 is FQGTGA in the germline V gene. The chain's CDR3 is CASSSTPQEETQYF. For the CDR3, the DNA is TGTGCCAGCAGCTCGACACCTCAAGAAGAGACCCAGTACTTC.

The chain carries TRBV10-3 and TRBJ1-3; D remains ambiguous. Germline loops: CDR1 ENHRY, CDR2 SYGVKD. Deletions cut 8 bases from V and 1 base from J, with 15 bases between. The CDR3 contains 15 residues. The CDR3 loop is CAIGEAPGSGNTIYF. CDR3 sequence (DNA): TGTGCCATCGGCGAGGCGCCCGGGTCTGGAAACACCATATATTTT.

The rearrangement uses TRBV3-1 (or the pseudogene TRBV3-2) and TRBJ2-5; TRBD1 agrees at 11 bases. The junction had 15 bases not matched to a gene; V was cut back by 2 bases and J by 1 base. The CDR3 sequence is 20 residues long. Germline CDR1 is LGHDT and CDR2 is YNNKEL (reference sequence). In DNA, the CDR3 is TGTGCCAGCAGCCAAAACCCCCCCTACGGGACAGGGGGGGTCCAAGAGACCCAGTACTTC. It yields the protein CASSQNPPYGTGGVQETQYF.

The chain links TRBV19 to TRBJ2-4; no definite D call. The CDR3 loop spans 15 amino acids. V dropped 3 bases and J dropped 0 bases, with 9 bases sitting between them. Germline CDR1 is LNHDA and CDR2 is SQIVND (reference sequence). CDR3 DNA sequence: TGTGCCAGTAGTATGGTCCAGATAGCCAAAAACATTCAGTACTTC. The encoded protein is CASSMVQIAKNIQYF.

The gene calls are TRBV7-9 and TRBJ2-5; 13 bases line up with TRBD2. The CDR3 spans 18 residues. Per germline, CDR1 SEHNR and CDR2 FQNEAQ (reference sequence). Trimming cost V 3 bases and J 4 bases; bases outside gene matches: 11. The CDR3 here is CASSLTWTSGSGGETQYF. In DNA, the CDR3 is TGTGCCAGCAGCTTGACATGGACTAGCGGGAGCGGAGGAGAGACCCAGTACTTC.

This chain uses TRBV7-9 with TRBJ2-3, with TRBD2 matching over 9 bases. The CDR3 runs to 18 residues. Germline V gene data show CDR1 as SEHNR and CDR2 as FQNEAQ (reference sequence). With V trimmed by 5 bases and J by 0 bases, 12 bases remained unmatched. The CDR3 protein is CASSEGPSGTTSTDTQYF. For the CDR3, the DNA is TGTGCCAGCAGCGAAGGGCCTAGCGGGACAACTAGCACAGATACGCAGTATTTT.

This chain's CDR3 is CASSPRTAPGLFF. The CDR3 DNA is TGTGCCAGTAGCCCAAGGACAGCCCCAGGTCTGTTTTTT. The chain employs TRBV19 and TRBJ1-4; tentatively, D is TRBD1 (6 bases). Looked up from germline, CDR1 is LNHDA and CDR2 is SQIVND (reference sequence). V was shortened by 6 bases and J by 14 bases, with 19 bases between the two germline ends. The CDR3 is made up of 13 amino acids.

This sequence joins TRBV11-3 and TRBJ2-2, with a weak D call TRBD2 (6 bases). From germline, CDR1 is SGHNT and CDR2 YENEEA. Trimming stripped 6 bases from V and 4 bases from J, with 15 bases between. CDR3 length: 15 amino acids. The DNA of the CDR3 is TGTGCCAGCAGATCCGGGACTTCATCCACCGGGGAGCTGTTTTTT. The encoded protein is CASRSGTSSTGELFF.

The V gene is TRBV7-6, the J gene TRBJ2-1; 7 nucleotides match TRBD2. V lost 2 bases, J lost 4 bases, and 8 bases stayed unmatched. The CDR3 is made up of 16 amino acids. From germline, CDR1 is SGHVS and CDR2 FNYEAQ. CDR3 sequence reads: CASSLLLASAYNEQFF. For the CDR3, the DNA is TGTGCCAGCAGCTTACTACTAGCGAGTGCGTACAATGAGCAGTTCTTC.

J is TRBJ1-2 and V is TRBV7-9; possible D gene TRBD1, 6 bases. Germline-derived CDR1 and CDR2 are SEHNR and FQNEAQ (reference sequence). This CDR3 comprises 13 residues. V was trimmed by 4 bases and J by 4 bases, leaving 10 bases between them. CDR3 in amino acids: CASSSGQLYGYTF. In DNA form, the CDR3 reads TGTGCCAGCAGCTCCGGACAGCTCTATGGCTACACCTTC.

V gene TRBV3-1 (or the pseudogene TRBV3-2) combines with J gene TRBJ2-1; 7 nucleotides match TRBD2. Germline CDR1 reads LGHDT; CDR2 reads YNNKEL (reference sequence). V was clipped by 3 bases and J by 5 bases; unmatched bases: 7. The CDR3 contains 15 residues. As DNA, the CDR3 is TGTGCCAGCAGCCAGGGAGCGGGATCACACAATGAGCAGTTCTTC. Translated: CASSQGAGSHNEQFF.

Remarks on this clone: Its ends do not fully match the called genes, so a read error is possible. This chain uses TRBV7-7 with TRBJ2-2; D gene ambiguous. Germline V gene data show CDR1 as SSHAT and CDR2 as FNYEAQ (reference sequence). This CDR3 region has 16 residues. CDR3 loop: CASSFSPLVPTGELFF. The DNA of the CDR3 is TGTGCTAGCAGCTTTTCTCCCCTAGTCCCCACCGGGGAGCTGTTTTTT.

The CDR3 here is CAWLDRRALAGWDTQYF. CDR3 nucleotide sequence: TGTGCCTGGTTGGACAGGCGGGCCTTGGCGGGATGGGATACGCAGTATTTT. The chain combines TRBV30 with TRBJ2-3; a weak D match, TRBD1 (7 bases). The CDR3 extends over 17 amino acids. Per the germline V gene, CDR1 is GTSNPN and CDR2 is SVGIG (reference sequence). The V and J ends lost 5 bases and 6 bases respectively, with 27 bases between them.

The chain carries TRBV7-2 and TRBJ1-2; the D is unclear. The CDR3 sequence is 13 residues long. CDR1 is SGHTA and CDR2 is FQGNSA in the germline V gene. V lost 6 bases, J lost 8 bases, and 16 bases lay in between. CDR3: CASSQSLGRGYTF. DNA for the CDR3: TGTGCCAGCAGTCAATCACTAGGGCGGGGCTACACCTTC. Variable domain in full (rest from reference TRBV7-2 and TRBJ1-2): GAGVSQSPSNKVTEKGKDVELRCDPISGHTALYWYRQSLGQGLEFLIYFQGNSAPDKSGLPSDRFSAERTGGSVSTLTIQRTQQEDSAVYLCASSQSLGRGYTFGSGTRLTVV.

This chain connects TRBV27 to TRBJ1-1, with TRBD1 identical over 9 bases. This CDR3 is built from 14 residues. Germline V CDR1 and CDR2: MNHEY, SMNVEV (reference sequence). After removal of 6 bases from V and 1 base from J, the junction contained 3 bases not matched to a gene. The CDR3 is CASSLQGANTEAFF. In DNA, the CDR3 is TGTGCCAGCAGCCTACAGGGGGCGAACACTGAAGCTTTCTTT.

CDR3 loop: CASKASGITDTQYF. Here the CDR3 DNA reads TGCGCCAGCAAGGCTAGCGGGATCACAGATACGCAGTATTTT. The J gene is TRBJ2-3, the V gene TRBV5-1; the match to TRBD2 covers 9 bases. With V trimmed by 6 bases and J by 2 bases, 4 bases remained unmatched. This CDR3 spans 14 amino acids. CDR1 is SGHRS and CDR2 is YFSETQ in the germline V gene. Using reference TRBV5-1 and TRBJ2-3 for the parts outside the CDR3, the full variable domain is KAGVTQTPRYLIKTRGQQVTLSCSPISGHRSVSWYQQTPGQGLQFLFEYFSETQRNKGNFPGRFSGRQFSNSRSEMNVSTLELGDSALYLCASKASGITDTQYFGPGTRLTVL.

This chain joins TRBV5-4 and TRBJ2-1; TRBD2 matches at 16 bases. This CDR3 is 19 amino acids long. Per the germline V gene, CDR1 is SGHNT and CDR2 is YYREEE (reference sequence). Trimming took 4 bases from V and 6 from J; bases not matched to a gene: 13. CDR3 nucleotide sequence: TGTGCCAGCAGCCTGAGTCCCGGGACTAGCGGGAGGGCCTTCAATGAGCAGTTCTTC. This encodes CASSLSPGTSGRAFNEQFF.

The V and J genes are TRBV7-8 and TRBJ2-5; 8 bases agree with TRBD1. The CDR3 extends over 14 amino acids. After removal of 0 bases from V and 4 bases from J, the junction contained 1 base not matched to a gene. The V gene's germline CDR1 is SGHVS and CDR2 FQNEAQ. Here the CDR3 DNA reads TGTGCCAGCAGCTTAGCGACAGGGGTAGAGACCCAGTACTTC. Translation gives CASSLATGVETQYF.

Here the CDR3 reads CASRGGGTGTYEQYF. The CDR3 nucleotides read TGTGCCAGCAGGGGAGGAGGGACAGGGACCTACGAGCAGTACTTC. This chain links TRBV6-5 with TRBJ2-7, with 9 bases that match TRBD1. The CDR3 has 15 residues. V lost 6 bases, J lost 2 bases, and 8 bases stayed unmatched. Germline V lookup: CDR1 MNHEY, CDR2 SVGAGI.

The chain joins TRBV5-4 to TRBJ2-1, with 10 bases that match TRBD2. The CDR3 extends over 17 amino acids. Germline V gene data show CDR1 as SGHNT and CDR2 as YYREEE (reference sequence). V was pared by 3 bases and J by 3 bases, with 9 bases of the junction left unmatched. This CDR3 reads CASSSTIAGGVYNEQFF. CDR3 DNA: TGTGCCAGCAGCTCTACAATAGCGGGAGGAGTCTACAATGAGCAGTTCTTC.

Turning to this clone: The sample contains more than one DNA sequence encoding this CDR3. The V and J genes are TRBV4-2 and TRBJ2-7, with TRBD2 matching over 13 bases. This CDR3 is built from 16 residues. Germline V gene data show CDR1 as LGHNA and CDR2 as YNFKEQ. With 0 bases clipped from V and 2 bases from J, the junction kept 1 base outside the gene matches. For the CDR3, the DNA is TGTGCCAGCAGCCAAGAAGGGACTAGCGGGACCTACGAGCAGTACTTC. Amino acid sequence: CASSQEGTSGTYEQYF.

In its sample, this clone was seen a few times. The chain is built from TRBV12-3 or TRBV12-4 and TRBJ2-2; D uncertain. Trimming cost V 6 bases and J 6 bases, with 8 bases left between them. The CDR3 loop spans 12 amino acids. CDR3 region: CASSLSAGELFF. The CDR3 region has the DNA TGTGCCAGCAGCCTCAGCGCCGGGGAGCTGTTTTTT.

A word on this clone: This CDR3 is also generated by other DNA sequences in the sample. This chain links TRBV5-1 with TRBJ1-3; no clear D. From germline, CDR1 is SGHRS and CDR2 YFSETQ. V lost 0 bases, J lost 0 bases, and 7 bases lay in between. This CDR3 comprises 15 residues. The CDR3 nucleotides read TGCGCCAGCAGCTTGGACGGGTCCTCTGGAAACACCATATATTTT. Translating it yields CASSLDGSSGNTIYF.

V usage is TRBV6-2 or TRBV6-3 and J usage is TRBJ1-1; D unresolved. There are 13 residues in the CDR3. V gave up 2 bases and J gave up 4 bases, with 8 bases separating them. Germline-derived CDR1 and CDR2 are MNHEY and SVGEGT. The CDR3 nucleotides are TGTGCCAGCAGTTACGAGTACGGCACTGAAGCTTTCTTT. Translating it yields CASSYEYGTEAFF.

This clone was observed a single time. The chain recombines TRBV5-1 with TRBJ2-5, with 11 bases lining up with TRBD2. Trimming took 4 bases from V and 1 from J; bases not matched to a gene: 9. This CDR3 has 17 residues. The germline CDR1 and CDR2 sequences are SGHRS and YFSETQ. The CDR3: CASSPVTSGSFQETQYF. For the CDR3, the DNA is TGCGCCAGCAGCCCCGTCACTAGCGGGAGTTTCCAAGAGACCCAGTACTTC.

This clone was picked up a small number of times. Here the CDR3 reads CASSIRGSYTF. The CDR3 coding sequence is TGTGCCAGTAGTATCAGGGGATCGTACACCTTC. The chain carries TRBV19 and TRBJ1-2; D is possibly TRBD1 (6 bases). The length of the CDR3 is 11 residues. Germline V gene sequence: CDR1 LNHDA, CDR2 SQIVND (reference sequence). Between the trimmed V and J ends, which lost 3 bases and 11 bases, there was a span of 10 bases.